The source of this T cell receptor (beta chain) is a study of blood T cell repertoires in COVID-19. Study-wide background: There were acute and convalescent COVID-19 samples, and they came from the United States, Italy and Spain.

Patients in Seattle were enrolled during active infection, then followed longitudinally. The V end was cut by 10 bases, the J end by 1 base, with 17 bases between. CDR1 is LNHDA and CDR2 is SQIVND in the germline V gene (reference sequence). CDR3 length: 15 amino acids. The authors' processing: Amplification of reference gene primers provided the estimated nucleated cell counts. Assay used: immunoSEQ multiplex PCR; TCRdb lists only in-frame clones, some missing. That table supplies the V and J calls and clone size; D and trimming were determined from the DNA. The table records 150,000 or so clones, around 74% of them present only once.

Sequencing was carried out using peripheral blood. This rearrangement joins TRBV19 to TRBJ1-3, with D possibly TRBD1 on 5 matching bases. The clonotype comes from a woman aged 60 to 75 with COVID-19, enrolled during active disease. Written as DNA, the CDR3 is TGTGCCACCTTGAAAGGGACTGCATCTGGAAACACCATATATTTT. Amino acid sequence: CATLKGTASGNTIYF. The full variable domain, rest sourced from reference TRBV19 and TRBJ1-3, is DGGITQSPKYLFRKEGQNVTLSCEQNLNHDAMYWYRQDPGQGLRLIYYSQIVNDFQKGDIAEGYSVSREKKESFPLTVTSAQKNPTAFYLCATLKGTASGNTIYFGEGSWLTVV.